One TCR beta chain is described in this entry. The sample belongs to a study of OX40 agonist ivuxolimab in advanced cancers. Repertoires were generated with immunoSEQ multiplex PCR, while TCRdb's copy carries only in-frame clones and drops some. This sample has more than 45,000 clones, with around 80% found just once. The CDR3 is made up of 14 amino acids. The V end lost 5 bases, the J end lost 7 bases, and 18 bases lay between the germline ends. Germline loops: CDR1 SEHNR, CDR2 FQNEAQ (reference sequence). V gene TRBV7-9 combines with J gene TRBJ2-7; weak D call: TRBD2 (5 bases). Sequenced here: CD4+ or CD8+ T cells sorted from blood, sampled in a trial of the OX40 agonist ivuxolimab. This receptor was obtained from an adult with an advanced solid tumor such as melanoma, head and neck, liver or kidney cancer. The CDR3 DNA sequence: TGTGCCAGCAGCGGCGTATCGGGATACCAGGAGCAGTACTTC. Protein product: CASSGVSGYQEQYF.